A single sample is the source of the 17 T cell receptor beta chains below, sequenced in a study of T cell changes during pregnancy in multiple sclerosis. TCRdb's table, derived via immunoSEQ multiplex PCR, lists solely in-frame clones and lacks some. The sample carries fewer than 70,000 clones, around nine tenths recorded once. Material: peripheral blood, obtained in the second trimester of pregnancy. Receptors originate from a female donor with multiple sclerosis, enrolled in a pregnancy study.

The CDR3 loop is CASSIDPGPAFF. DNA for the CDR3: TGTGCCAGTAGTATAGATCCAGGTCCAGCTTTCTTT. This chain uses TRBV19 with TRBJ1-1; D gene ambiguous. Per the germline V gene, CDR1 is LNHDA and CDR2 is SQIVND (reference sequence). Trimming removed 0 bases from V and 10 bases from J, with 9 bases in between. This CDR3 is 12 amino acids long.

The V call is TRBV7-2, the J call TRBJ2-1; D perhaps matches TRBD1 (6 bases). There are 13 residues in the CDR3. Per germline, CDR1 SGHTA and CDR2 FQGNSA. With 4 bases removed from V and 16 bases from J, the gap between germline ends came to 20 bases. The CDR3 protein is CASSSQGSAGQFF. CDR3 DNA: TGTGCCAGCAGCTCCCAGGGGAGCGCAGGTCAATTCTTC.

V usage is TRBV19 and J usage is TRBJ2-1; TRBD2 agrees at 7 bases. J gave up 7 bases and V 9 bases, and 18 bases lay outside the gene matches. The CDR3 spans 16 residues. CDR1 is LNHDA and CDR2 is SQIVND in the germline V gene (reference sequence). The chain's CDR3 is CARIPFGGGDRNEQFF. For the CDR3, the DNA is TGTGCCAGGATCCCTTTCGGCGGGGGTGATCGGAATGAGCAGTTCTTC.

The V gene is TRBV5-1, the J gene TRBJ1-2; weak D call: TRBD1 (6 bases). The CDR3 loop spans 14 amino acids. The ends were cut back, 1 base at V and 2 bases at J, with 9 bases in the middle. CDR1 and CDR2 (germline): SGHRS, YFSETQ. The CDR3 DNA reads TGCGCCAGCAGCTTGCGCGGACAGAACTATGGCTACACCTTC. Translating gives CASSLRGQNYGYTF.

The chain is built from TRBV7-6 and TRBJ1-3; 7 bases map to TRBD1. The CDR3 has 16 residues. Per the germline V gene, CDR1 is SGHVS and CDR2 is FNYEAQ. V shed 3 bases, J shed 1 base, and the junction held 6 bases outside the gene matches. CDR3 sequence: CASSLHTGESGNTIYF. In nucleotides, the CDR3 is TGTGCCAGCAGCTTGCATACAGGGGAATCTGGAAACACCATATATTTT.

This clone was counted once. The CDR3 here is CASKDREDSPLHF. Here the CDR3 DNA reads TGTGCCAGCAAGGACAGGGAGGATTCACCCCTCCACTTT. The rearrangement links TRBV2 to TRBJ1-6, with 8 bases matching TRBD1. Germline trimming cut 7 bases from V and 8 bases from J; bases unmatched to any gene: 4. This CDR3 has 13 residues. Germline values: CDR1 SNHLY, CDR2 FYNNEI.

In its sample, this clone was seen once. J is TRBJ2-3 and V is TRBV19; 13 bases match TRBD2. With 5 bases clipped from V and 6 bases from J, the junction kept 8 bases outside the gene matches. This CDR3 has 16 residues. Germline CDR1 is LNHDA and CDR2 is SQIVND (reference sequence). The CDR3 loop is CASSSRTSGSRDTQYF. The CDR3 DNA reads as TGTGCCAGTAGTTCACGGACTAGCGGGAGTAGGGATACGCAGTATTTT.

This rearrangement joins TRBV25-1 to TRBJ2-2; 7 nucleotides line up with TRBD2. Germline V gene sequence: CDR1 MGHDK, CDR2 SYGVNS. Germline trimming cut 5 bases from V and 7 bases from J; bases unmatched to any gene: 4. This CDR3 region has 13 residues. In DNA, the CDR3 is TGTGCCAGCAGTAGTGGGAGGGGCGGGGAGCTGTTTTTT. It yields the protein CASSSGRGGELFF.

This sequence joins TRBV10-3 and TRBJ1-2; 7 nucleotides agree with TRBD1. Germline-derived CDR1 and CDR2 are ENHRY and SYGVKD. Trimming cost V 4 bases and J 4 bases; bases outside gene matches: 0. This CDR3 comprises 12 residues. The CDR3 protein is CAISGDSYGYTF. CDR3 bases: TGTGCCATCAGTGGGGACAGCTATGGCTACACCTTC.

CDR3 coding DNA: TGTGCCAGCTCACCAGGGCAGTCAGGGGGCGAGGAAGCTTTCTTT. This sequence encodes CASSPGQSGGEEAFF. The chain employs TRBV18 and TRBJ1-1, with 8 bases lining up with TRBD1. Germline V gene lookup returns CDR1 KGHSH and CDR2 LQKENI. J lost 8 bases, V lost 2 bases, and 10 bases had no gene match. This CDR3 has 15 amino acids.

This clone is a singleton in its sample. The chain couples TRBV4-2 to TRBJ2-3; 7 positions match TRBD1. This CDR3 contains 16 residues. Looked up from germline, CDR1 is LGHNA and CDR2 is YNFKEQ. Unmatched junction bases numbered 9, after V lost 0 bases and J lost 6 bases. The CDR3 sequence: CASSQDERGRSDTQYF. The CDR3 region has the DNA TGTGCCAGCAGCCAAGATGAGAGGGGGCGGTCGGATACGCAGTATTTT.

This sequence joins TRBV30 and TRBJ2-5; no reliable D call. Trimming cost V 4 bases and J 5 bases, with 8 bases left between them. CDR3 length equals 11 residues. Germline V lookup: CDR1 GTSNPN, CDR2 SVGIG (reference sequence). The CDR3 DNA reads TGTGCCTGGATATCTACGGAGACCCAGTACTTC. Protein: CAWISTETQYF.

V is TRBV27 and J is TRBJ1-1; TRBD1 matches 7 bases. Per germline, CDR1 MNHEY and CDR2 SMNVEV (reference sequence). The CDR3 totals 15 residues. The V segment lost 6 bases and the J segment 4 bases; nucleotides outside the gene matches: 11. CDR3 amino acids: CASSQSQGILTEAFF. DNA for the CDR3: TGTGCCAGCAGCCAATCACAGGGGATTCTCACTGAAGCTTTCTTT.

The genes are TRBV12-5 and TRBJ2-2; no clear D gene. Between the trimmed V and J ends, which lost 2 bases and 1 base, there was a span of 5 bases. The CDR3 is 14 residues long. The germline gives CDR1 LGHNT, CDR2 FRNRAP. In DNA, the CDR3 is TGTGCTAGTGGTTTGACTGGGAACACCGGGGAGCTGTTTTTT. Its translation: CASGLTGNTGELFF. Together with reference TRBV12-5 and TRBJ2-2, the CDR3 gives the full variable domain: DARVTQTPRHKVTEMGQEVTMRCQPILGHNTVFWYRQTMMQGLELLAYFRNRAPLDDSGMPKDRFSAEMPDATLATLKIQPSEPRDSAVYFCASGLTGNTGELFFGEGSRLTVL.

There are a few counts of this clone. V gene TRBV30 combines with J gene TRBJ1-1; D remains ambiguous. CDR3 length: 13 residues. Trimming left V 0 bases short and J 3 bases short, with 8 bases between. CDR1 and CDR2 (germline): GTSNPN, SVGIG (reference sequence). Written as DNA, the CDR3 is TGTGCCTGGAGTGTAGGAGAGTACACTGAAGCTTTCTTT. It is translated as CAWSVGEYTEAFF.

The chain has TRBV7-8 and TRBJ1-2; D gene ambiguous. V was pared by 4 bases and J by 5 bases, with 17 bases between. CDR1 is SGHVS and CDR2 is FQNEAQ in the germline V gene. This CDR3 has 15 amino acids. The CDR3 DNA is TGTGCCAGCAGCTCCTGGGTTAGCGAGGCGTATGGCTACACCTTC. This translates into CASSSWVSEAYGYTF.

The CDR3 DNA reads as TGTGCCAGCAGTTCCCCCGACAGGGGGCAAGAGACCCAGTACTTC. It yields the protein CASSSPDRGQETQYF. This rearrangement joins TRBV27 to TRBJ2-5; 9 bases agree with TRBD1. V lost 4 bases and J lost 2; bases outside the gene matches: 5. Germline V CDR1 and CDR2: MNHEY, SMNVEV (reference sequence). The CDR3 totals 15 residues.